What follows describes a single T cell receptor beta chain. The V gene lost 4 bases and the J gene lost 0 bases, with 9 bases spanning the gap. The V gene's germline CDR1 is SGDLS and CDR2 YYNGEE. CDR3 length: 14 amino acids. The sample is drawn from a study of control samples from healthy donors and cancer patients. The table came from immunoSEQ multiplex PCR; TCRdb's copy has only in-frame clones and leaves some out. The table has some 110,000 clones, roughly 92% seen once. This sequence originates from a man between 25 and 39 years old in good health. The sequenced sample was blood. The chain is built from TRBV9 and TRBJ2-3; D ambiguous. In nucleotides, the CDR3 is TGTGCCAGCAGCCCTGGATCAAGCACAGATACGCAGTATTTT. This codes for CASSPGSSTDTQYF.